The T cell receptor beta chain under discussion was sequenced for a study of blood T cells in healthy people across ages. V was clipped by 2 bases and J by 11 bases, with 10 bases between them. The CDR3 contains 12 residues. Per the germline V gene, CDR1 is MGHDK and CDR2 is SYGVNS. Using a J-beta primer mix together with a sample-barcoded 5' primer, a second PCR was run for about 7 to 12 cycles. In TCRdb, the 5' RACE reads were re-called with MiXCR into one record per CDR3 protein. The sample lists over 950,000 distinct CDR3 sequences; 35% to 40% were seen once. At least ten counts were recorded for this clonotype.

The genes are TRBV25-1 and TRBJ2-1, with D possibly TRBD1 on 5 matching bases. This clonotype was obtained from a man aged 18-30 years in good health. The sequenced material came from blood. The CDR3 sequence is CASSESTGQQFF. CDR3 nucleotides: TGTGCCAGCAGTGAAAGTACAGGCCAGCAGTTCTTC.